This TCR beta chain was sequenced for a study of blood T cell repertoires in COVID-19. Study at large: Both acute and convalescent COVID-19 samples were obtained from the United States, Italy and Spain. Sample material is recorded as cDNA or gDNA derived from T cells, B-cell-depleted T cells, or PBMCs.

Methods used by the authors: Using reference gene primer amplification, nucleated cell counts were estimated. Generated by immunoSEQ multiplex PCR, the TCRdb table keeps only in-frame clones and is missing some. V and J calls and clone size are given by that table; D and trimming were obtained from the DNA. This table has a few hundred thousand clones, 83% appearing once. V trimming: 0 bases; J trimming: 4 bases; junction bases outside the gene matches: 5. The CDR3 runs 15 residues. Germline loops: CDR1 MNHEY, CDR2 SVGAGI. The V and J genes are TRBV6-5 and TRBJ1-2; the match to TRBD1 covers 7 bases. The receptor comes from a woman aged 45-65 years with acute or convalescent COVID-19. The sample comprised peripheral blood. Here the CDR3 reads CASSYSQGQPYGYTF. The CDR3 coding sequence is TGTGCCAGCAGTTACTCCCAGGGACAGCCCTATGGCTACACCTTC.